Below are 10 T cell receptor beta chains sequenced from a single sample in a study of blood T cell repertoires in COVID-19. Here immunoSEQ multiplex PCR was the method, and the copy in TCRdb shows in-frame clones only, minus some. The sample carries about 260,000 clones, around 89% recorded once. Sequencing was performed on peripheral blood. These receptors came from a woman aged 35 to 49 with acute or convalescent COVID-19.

The CDR3 is CATSRHSGSNQPQHF. CDR3 coding DNA: TGTGCCACCAGCAGACATTCGGGGTCCAATCAGCCCCAGCATTTT. The gene calls are TRBV15 and TRBJ1-5; D is uncertain. The CDR3 totals 15 residues. The germline CDR1 and CDR2 sequences are LNHNV and YYDKDF (reference sequence). The V and J ends lost 2 bases and 3 bases respectively, with 11 bases between them.

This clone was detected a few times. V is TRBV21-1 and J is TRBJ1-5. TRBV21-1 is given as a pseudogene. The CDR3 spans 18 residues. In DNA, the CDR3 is TGTGCCAGCAGCAAGACCGGGACACCTCGGGGGGGGGATCAGCCCCAGCATTTT. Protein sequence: CASSKTGTPRGGDQPQHF.

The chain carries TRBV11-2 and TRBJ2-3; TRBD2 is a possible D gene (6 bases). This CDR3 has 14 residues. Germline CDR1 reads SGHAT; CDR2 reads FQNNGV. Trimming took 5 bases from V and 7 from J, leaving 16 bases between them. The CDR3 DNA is TGTGCCAGCAGCCGTCCTGGGAGCGGGCATACGCAGTATTTT. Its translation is CASSRPGSGHTQYF. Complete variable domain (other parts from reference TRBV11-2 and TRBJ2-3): EAGVAQSPRYKIIEKRQSVAFWCNPISGHATLYWYQQILGQGPKLLIQFQNNGVVDDSQLPKDRFSAERLKGVDSTLKIQPAKLEDSAVYLCASSRPGSGHTQYFGPGTRLTVL.

The CDR3 DNA reads as TGCAGCGTTGGGCTTTTAGCGGGGGCCCGCCAAGAGACCCAGTACTTC. It specifies CSVGLLAGARQETQYF. V and J are TRBV29-1 and TRBJ2-5; 9 bases line up with TRBD2. CDR1 and CDR2 (germline): SQVTM, ANQGSEA. The CDR3 sequence is 16 residues long. J gave up 1 base and V 4 bases, and 10 bases lay outside the gene matches.

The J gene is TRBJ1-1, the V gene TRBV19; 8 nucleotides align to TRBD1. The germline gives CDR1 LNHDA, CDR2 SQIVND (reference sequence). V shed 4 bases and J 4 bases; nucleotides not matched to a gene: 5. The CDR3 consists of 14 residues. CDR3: CASSNTGGGTEAFF. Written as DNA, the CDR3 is TGTGCCAGTAGTAATACAGGGGGGGGCACTGAAGCTTTCTTT.

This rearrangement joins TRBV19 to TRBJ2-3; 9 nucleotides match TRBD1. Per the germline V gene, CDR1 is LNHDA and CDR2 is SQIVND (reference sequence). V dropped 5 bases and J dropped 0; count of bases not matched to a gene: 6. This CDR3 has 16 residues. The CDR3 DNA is TGTGCCAGTAGTCTGGGGACAGGGCCTAGCACAGATACGCAGTATTTT. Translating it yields CASSLGTGPSTDTQYF.

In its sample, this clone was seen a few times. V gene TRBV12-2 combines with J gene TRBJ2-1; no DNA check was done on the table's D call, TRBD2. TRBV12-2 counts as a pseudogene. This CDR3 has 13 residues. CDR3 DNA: TGTGCAAGTCGCTTTCGACTGTACAATGAGCAGTTCTTC. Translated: CASRFRLYNEQFF.

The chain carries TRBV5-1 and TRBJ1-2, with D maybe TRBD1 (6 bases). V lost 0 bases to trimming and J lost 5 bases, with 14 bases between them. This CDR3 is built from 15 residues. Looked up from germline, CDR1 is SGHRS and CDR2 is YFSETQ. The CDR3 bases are TGCGCCAGCAGCTTGGGCTGGGGACAAGAATATGGCTACACCTTC. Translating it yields CASSLGWGQEYGYTF.

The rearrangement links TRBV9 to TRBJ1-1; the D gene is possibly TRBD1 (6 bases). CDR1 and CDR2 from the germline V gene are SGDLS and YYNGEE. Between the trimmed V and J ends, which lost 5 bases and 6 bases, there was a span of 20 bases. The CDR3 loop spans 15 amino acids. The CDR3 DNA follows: TGTGCCAGCAGTCTCGGCGGAAGGGGGACGGCTGAAGCTTTCTTT. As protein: CASSLGGRGTAEAFF. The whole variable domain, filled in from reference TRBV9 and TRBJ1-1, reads DSGVTQTPKHLITATGQRVTLRCSPRSGDLSVYWYQQSLDQGLQFLIQYYNGEERAKGNILERFSAQQFPDLHSELNLSSLELGDSALYFCASSLGGRGTAEAFFGQGTRLTVV.

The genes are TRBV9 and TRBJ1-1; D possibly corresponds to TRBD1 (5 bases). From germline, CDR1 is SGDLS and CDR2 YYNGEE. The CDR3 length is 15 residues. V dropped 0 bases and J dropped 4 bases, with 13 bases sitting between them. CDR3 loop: CASSVGGGRGTEAFF. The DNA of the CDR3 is TGTGCCAGCAGCGTAGGCGGGGGTAGGGGCACTGAAGCTTTCTTT.